The clone carrying this T cell receptor (beta chain) has only a few counts. The source of the sample is a study of early T cells in non-severe SARS-CoV-2 infection. Molecules of cDNA were individually given unique molecular identifiers that were attached to them. One entry per CDR3 protein results from TCRdb running MiXCR on the 5' RACE reads. The repertoire includes 45,000 to 55,000 distinct CDR3 sequences, around a tenth of them detected once, and 10% sits in the top ten. The specimen was whole blood. The clonotype was recovered from an adult who was a healthcare worker with PCR-confirmed SARS-CoV-2 infection or an uninfected control (not recorded which).

CDR3 region: CASSPMLQGTGNTIYF. Here the CDR3 DNA reads TGTGCCAGCTCACCAATGTTACAGGGGACTGGAAACACCATATATTTT. This chain connects TRBV18 to TRBJ1-3; TRBD1 matches 7 bases. CDR1 KGHSH and CDR2 LQKENI come from the germline V gene. Trimming cost V 2 bases and J 2 bases; bases outside gene matches: 6. CDR3 length: 16 amino acids.